This is a list of T cell receptor beta chains from one sample in a study of shared clonotypes between healthy human individuals. The method was immunoSEQ multiplex PCR; TCRdb's version includes in-frame clones alone and lacks a portion of them. Of under 1,100,000 clones in the sample, approximately 76% were seen once. Sequencing input: memory CD4+ T cells sorted from blood. Receptors originate from a young man in good health. The CDR3 runs from the conserved cysteine through the conserved F or W. The order of the fields is D gene, J gene, clone size, V gene, CDR3 protein, CDR3 DNA. D genes are given only for firm matches. Size values are once, few and many counts, or a class for expanded clones, and some rows have none.

D gene: .; J gene: TRBJ1-4; clone size: .; V gene: TRBV7-2; CDR3 protein: CASSLRPTGTLTEKLFF; CDR3 DNA: TGTGCCAGCAGCTTGCGGCCTACCGGGACCCTAACTGAAAAACTGTTTTTT
D gene: TRBD1; J gene: TRBJ1-1; clone size: few; V gene: TRBV29-1; CDR3 protein: CTGQVNTEAFF; CDR3 DNA: TGCACGGGACAGGTGAACACTGAAGCTTTCTTT
D gene: TRBD1; J gene: TRBJ1-1; clone size: .; V gene: TRBV30; CDR3 protein: CAWSTGGYTEAFF; CDR3 DNA: TGTGCCTGGAGTACAGGGGGTTACACTGAAGCTTTCTTT
D gene: TRBD1; J gene: TRBJ1-2; clone size: .; V gene: TRBV19; CDR3 protein: CASSGQRNYGYTF; CDR3 DNA: TGTGCCAGCTCGGGACAGCGAAACTATGGCTACACCTTC
D gene: .; J gene: TRBJ1-1; clone size: .; V gene: TRBV4-3; CDR3 protein: CASSQDPPMNTEAFF; CDR3 DNA: TGCGCCAGCAGCCAAGATCCCCCCATGAACACTGAAGCTTTCTTT
D gene: TRBD1; J gene: TRBJ1-6; clone size: .; V gene: TRBV5-1; CDR3 protein: CASSGGDRGNSPLHF; CDR3 DNA: TGCGCCAGCAGCGGAGGGGACAGGGGGAATTCACCCCTCCACTTT
D gene: TRBD1; J gene: TRBJ2-7; clone size: once; V gene: TRBV11-2; CDR3 protein: CASSLRQGMENEQYF; CDR3 DNA: TGTGCCAGCAGCCTTCGACAGGGAATGGAGAACGAGCAGTACTTC
D gene: TRBD1; J gene: TRBJ1-1; clone size: few; V gene: TRBV5-1; CDR3 protein: CASSGQGMNTEAFF; CDR3 DNA: TGCGCCAGCAGCGGACAGGGCATGAACACTGAAGCTTTCTTT
D gene: TRBD2; J gene: TRBJ2-7; clone size: .; V gene: TRBV7-9; CDR3 protein: CASSRISGRNSYEQYF; CDR3 DNA: TGTGCCAGCAGCCGAATTAGCGGGCGTAATTCCTACGAGCAGTACTTC
D gene: .; J gene: TRBJ2-5; clone size: once; V gene: TRBV5-4; CDR3 protein: CASSANGREETQYF; CDR3 DNA: TGTGCCAGCAGCGCCAATGGACGGGAAGAGACCCAGTACTTC
D gene: TRBD1; J gene: TRBJ1-1; clone size: once; V gene: TRBV27; CDR3 protein: CASSETGFNTEAFF; CDR3 DNA: TGTGCCAGCAGTGAGACAGGGTTCAACACTGAAGCTTTCTTT
D gene: .; J gene: TRBJ2-2; clone size: .; V gene: TRBV7-5; CDR3 protein: CARSPGLAGRTGELFF; CDR3 DNA: TGTGCCAGAAGCCCCGGACTAGCGGGAAGAACCGGGGAGCTGTTTTTT
D gene: .; J gene: TRBJ1-2; clone size: .; V gene: TRBV7-8; CDR3 protein: CASSQGGVSNGYTF; CDR3 DNA: TGTGCCAGCAGCCAGGGCGGAGTTTCTAATGGCTACACCTTC
D gene: .; J gene: TRBJ2-7; clone size: .; V gene: TRBV6-1; CDR3 protein: CASSEEYEQYF; CDR3 DNA: TGTGCCAGCAGTGAGGAATACGAGCAGTACTTC
D gene: TRBD2; J gene: TRBJ2-7; clone size: .; V gene: TRBV5-6; CDR3 protein: CASSLGGSGAYEQYF; CDR3 DNA: TGTGCCAGCAGCTTGGGAGGTAGCGGGGCCTACGAGCAGTACTTC
D gene: .; J gene: TRBJ2-7; clone size: .; V gene: TRBV7-2; CDR3 protein: CASSLDAGLNTYEQYF; CDR3 DNA: TGTGCCAGCAGCTTAGATGCGGGGCTCAACACTTACGAGCAGTACTTC
D gene: .; J gene: TRBJ2-3; clone size: .; V gene: TRBV2; CDR3 protein: CASRLRDTQYF; CDR3 DNA: TGTGCCAGCAGGCTACGCGATACGCAGTATTTT
D gene: TRBD2; J gene: TRBJ2-5; clone size: .; V gene: TRBV5-4; CDR3 protein: CASSLQGSGGLQETQYF; CDR3 DNA: TGTGCCAGCAGCTTGCAAGGTAGCGGGGGACTCCAAGAGACCCAGTACTTC
D gene: .; J gene: TRBJ1-2; clone size: .; V gene: TRBV9; CDR3 protein: CASSAGTSANYGYTF; CDR3 DNA: TGTGCCAGCAGCGCCGGGACCAGCGCTAACTATGGCTACACCTTC
D gene: TRBD1; J gene: TRBJ1-6; clone size: .; V gene: TRBV4-3; CDR3 protein: CASSQQDRGDSPLHF; CDR3 DNA: TGCGCCAGCAGCCAACAGGACAGGGGAGATTCACCCCTCCACTTT
D gene: TRBD2; J gene: TRBJ2-1; clone size: .; V gene: TRBV5-1; CDR3 protein: CASSLLAGGGYNEQFF; CDR3 DNA: TGCGCCAGCAGCTTACTAGCGGGAGGGGGGTACAATGAGCAGTTCTTC
D gene: TRBD1; J gene: TRBJ2-7; clone size: .; V gene: TRBV29-1; CDR3 protein: CSVTGTGNYEQYF; CDR3 DNA: TGCAGCGTGACCGGGACAGGGAATTACGAGCAGTACTTC
D gene: .; J gene: TRBJ2-1; clone size: few; V gene: TRBV5-4; CDR3 protein: CASSLAQGNEQFF; CDR3 DNA: TGTGCCAGCAGCTTGGCGCAGGGGAATGAGCAGTTCTTC
D gene: TRBD1; J gene: TRBJ1-3; clone size: .; V gene: TRBV10-3; CDR3 protein: CAISESQRQGNTIYF; CDR3 DNA: TGTGCCATCAGTGAGTCTCAGAGACAGGGCAACACCATATATTTT